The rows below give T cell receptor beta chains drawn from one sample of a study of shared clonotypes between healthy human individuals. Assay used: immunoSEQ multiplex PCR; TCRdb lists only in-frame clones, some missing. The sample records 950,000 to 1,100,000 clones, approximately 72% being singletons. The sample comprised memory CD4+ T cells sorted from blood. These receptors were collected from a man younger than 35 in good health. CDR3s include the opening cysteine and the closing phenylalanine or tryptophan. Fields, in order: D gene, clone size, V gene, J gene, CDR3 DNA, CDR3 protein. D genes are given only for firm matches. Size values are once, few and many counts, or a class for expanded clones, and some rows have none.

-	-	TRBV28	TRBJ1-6	TGTGCCAGCAGTTCAAAGGATCCCCAGGACTTTCGTTCACCCCTCCACTTT	CASSSKDPQDFRSPLHF
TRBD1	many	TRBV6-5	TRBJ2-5	TGTGCCAGCAGTTACGGGACAGGGAGTTCGGGGACCCAGTACTTC	CASSYGTGSSGTQYF
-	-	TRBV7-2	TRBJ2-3	TGTGCCAGCAGCCCCTATGGGGGTCGGGGCACAGATACGCAGTATTTT	CASSPYGGRGTDTQYF
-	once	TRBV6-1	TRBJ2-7	TGTGCCAGCAGTGCCCAGGGATTCGCCTCCTACGAGCAGTACTTC	CASSAQGFASYEQYF
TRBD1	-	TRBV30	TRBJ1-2	TGTGCCTGGAGTTTCACCCTCAACCGGGACAGGAACTATGGCTACACCTTC	CAWSFTLNRDRNYGYTF
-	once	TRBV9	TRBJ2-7	TGTGCCAGCAGCGTAGCGGATGGGGGCCGGACTCCTACCGAGCAGTACTTC	CASSVADGGRTPTEQYF
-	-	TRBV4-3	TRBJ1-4	TGCGCCAGCAGCCTGTTAAATGAAAAACTGTTTTTT	CASSLLNEKLFF
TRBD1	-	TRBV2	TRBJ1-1	TGTGCCAGCCTCTCGCCCGGGACAGGGCACACTGAAGCTTTCTTT	CASLSPGTGHTEAFF
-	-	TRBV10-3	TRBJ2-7	TGTGCCATCAGTGCAACAGGGCGCGAGCAGTACTTC	CAISATGREQYF
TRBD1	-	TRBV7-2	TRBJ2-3	TGTGCCAGCAGCTTAGGAGGGGGCGGTACAGATACGCAGTATTTT	CASSLGGGGTDTQYF
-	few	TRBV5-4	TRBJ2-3	TGTGCCAGCAGCTTGGCCCAGATGCGAACAGATACGCAGTATTTT	CASSLAQMRTDTQYF
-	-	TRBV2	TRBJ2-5	TGTGCCAGCAGTGAATTGCGGGGGCCCCTGTTGGAGACCCAGTACTTC	CASSELRGPLLETQYF
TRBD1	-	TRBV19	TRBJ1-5	TGTGCCAGTGGACGAAAGGGGGCCAGCAATCAGCCCCAGCATTTT	CASGRKGASNQPQHF
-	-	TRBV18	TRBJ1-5	TGTGCCAGCTTCCAAGACGGTACAGGGCATGGTCAGCCCCAGCATTTT	CASFQDGTGHGQPQHF
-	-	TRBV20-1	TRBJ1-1	TGCAGTGTTCGGGGAGTGCAAGCTTTCTTT	CSVRGVQAFF
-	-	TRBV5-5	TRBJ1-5	TGTGCCAGCAACGTTGGGATCGGTGGCAATCAGCCCCAGCATTTT	CASNVGIGGNQPQHF
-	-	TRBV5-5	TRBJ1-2	TGTGCCAGCAGCTTATATTCACGGCAGGGAACCTATGGCTACACCTTC	CASSLYSRQGTYGYTF
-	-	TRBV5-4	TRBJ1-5	TGTGCCAGCAGCTTGGATTCAGGGCAGCCCCAGCATTTT	CASSLDSGQPQHF
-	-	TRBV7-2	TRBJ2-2	TGTGCCAGCAGCCCGGGACAACTGAACACCGGGGAGCTGTTTTTT	CASSPGQLNTGELFF
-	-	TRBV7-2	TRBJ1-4	TGTGCCAGCAGCTTAGCCGCCGATGGGGAAAAACTGTTTTTT	CASSLAADGEKLFF
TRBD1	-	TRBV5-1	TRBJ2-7	TGCGCCAGCAGCTGGACAGGGGGCTACGAGCAGTACTTC	CASSWTGGYEQYF
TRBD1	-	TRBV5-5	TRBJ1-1	TGTGCCAGCAGCTTTCGACAGGGGGTCAGTCACACTGAAGCTTTCTTT	CASSFRQGVSHTEAFF
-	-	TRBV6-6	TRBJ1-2	TGTGCCAGCAGTTACGGTCTGGAGGGCTACACCTTC	CASSYGLEGYTF
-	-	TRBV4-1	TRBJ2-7	TGCGCCAGCAGTGTGGGGGGAAGCTCCTACGAGCAGTACTTC	CASSVGGSSYEQYF
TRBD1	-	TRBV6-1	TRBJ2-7	TGTGCCAGCAGGGGCGGACAGGGCTACGAGCAGTACTTC	CASRGGQGYEQYF
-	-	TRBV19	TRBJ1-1	TGTGCCAGTAGTATAGCGGGGATGAACACTGAAGCTTTCTTT	CASSIAGMNTEAFF
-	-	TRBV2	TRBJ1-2	TGTGCCAGCAGTGATTATCCCTGGGACAACTATGGCTACACCTTC	CASSDYPWDNYGYTF
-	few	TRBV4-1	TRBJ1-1	TGCGCCAGCAGCCAAGTAGGACTGGGCCAGCCTGAAGCTTTCTTT	CASSQVGLGQPEAFF
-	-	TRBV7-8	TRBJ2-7	TGTGCCAGCAGCTTACAGTCCTACGAGCAGTACTTC	CASSLQSYEQYF
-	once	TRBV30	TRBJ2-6	TGTGCCTGGAGTCCCTCTGGGGCCAACGTCCTGACTTTC	CAWSPSGANVLTF
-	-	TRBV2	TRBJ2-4	TGTGCCAGCACTGTAGGGGCCACAAACATTCAGTACTTC	CASTVGATNIQYF
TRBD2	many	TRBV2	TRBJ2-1	TGTGCCAGCAGTGAACGGACTAGTGGGGACAATGAGCAGTTCTTC	CASSERTSGDNEQFF
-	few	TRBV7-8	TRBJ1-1	TGTGCCAGCAGCTTATACCTTAGCCACGGGGCCGGGAACACTGAAGCTTTCTTT	CASSLYLSHGAGNTEAFF
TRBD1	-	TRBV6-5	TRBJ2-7	TGTGCCAGCAGTCTGAGTGGACAGGGGGCGGGAGAGCAGTACTTC	CASSLSGQGAGEQYF
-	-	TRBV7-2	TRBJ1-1	TGTGCCAGCAGCTTCGGGATCGCTGAAGCTTTCTTT	CASSFGIAEAFF
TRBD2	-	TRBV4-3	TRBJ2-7	TGCGCCAGCAGCCAAGAACGCGGGAGTTGGTACGAGCAGTACTTC	CASSQERGSWYEQYF
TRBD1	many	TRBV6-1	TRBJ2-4	TGTGCCAGCAGTGAAGTGACCTCAGGGGGCAAAAACATTCAGTACTTC	CASSEVTSGGKNIQYF